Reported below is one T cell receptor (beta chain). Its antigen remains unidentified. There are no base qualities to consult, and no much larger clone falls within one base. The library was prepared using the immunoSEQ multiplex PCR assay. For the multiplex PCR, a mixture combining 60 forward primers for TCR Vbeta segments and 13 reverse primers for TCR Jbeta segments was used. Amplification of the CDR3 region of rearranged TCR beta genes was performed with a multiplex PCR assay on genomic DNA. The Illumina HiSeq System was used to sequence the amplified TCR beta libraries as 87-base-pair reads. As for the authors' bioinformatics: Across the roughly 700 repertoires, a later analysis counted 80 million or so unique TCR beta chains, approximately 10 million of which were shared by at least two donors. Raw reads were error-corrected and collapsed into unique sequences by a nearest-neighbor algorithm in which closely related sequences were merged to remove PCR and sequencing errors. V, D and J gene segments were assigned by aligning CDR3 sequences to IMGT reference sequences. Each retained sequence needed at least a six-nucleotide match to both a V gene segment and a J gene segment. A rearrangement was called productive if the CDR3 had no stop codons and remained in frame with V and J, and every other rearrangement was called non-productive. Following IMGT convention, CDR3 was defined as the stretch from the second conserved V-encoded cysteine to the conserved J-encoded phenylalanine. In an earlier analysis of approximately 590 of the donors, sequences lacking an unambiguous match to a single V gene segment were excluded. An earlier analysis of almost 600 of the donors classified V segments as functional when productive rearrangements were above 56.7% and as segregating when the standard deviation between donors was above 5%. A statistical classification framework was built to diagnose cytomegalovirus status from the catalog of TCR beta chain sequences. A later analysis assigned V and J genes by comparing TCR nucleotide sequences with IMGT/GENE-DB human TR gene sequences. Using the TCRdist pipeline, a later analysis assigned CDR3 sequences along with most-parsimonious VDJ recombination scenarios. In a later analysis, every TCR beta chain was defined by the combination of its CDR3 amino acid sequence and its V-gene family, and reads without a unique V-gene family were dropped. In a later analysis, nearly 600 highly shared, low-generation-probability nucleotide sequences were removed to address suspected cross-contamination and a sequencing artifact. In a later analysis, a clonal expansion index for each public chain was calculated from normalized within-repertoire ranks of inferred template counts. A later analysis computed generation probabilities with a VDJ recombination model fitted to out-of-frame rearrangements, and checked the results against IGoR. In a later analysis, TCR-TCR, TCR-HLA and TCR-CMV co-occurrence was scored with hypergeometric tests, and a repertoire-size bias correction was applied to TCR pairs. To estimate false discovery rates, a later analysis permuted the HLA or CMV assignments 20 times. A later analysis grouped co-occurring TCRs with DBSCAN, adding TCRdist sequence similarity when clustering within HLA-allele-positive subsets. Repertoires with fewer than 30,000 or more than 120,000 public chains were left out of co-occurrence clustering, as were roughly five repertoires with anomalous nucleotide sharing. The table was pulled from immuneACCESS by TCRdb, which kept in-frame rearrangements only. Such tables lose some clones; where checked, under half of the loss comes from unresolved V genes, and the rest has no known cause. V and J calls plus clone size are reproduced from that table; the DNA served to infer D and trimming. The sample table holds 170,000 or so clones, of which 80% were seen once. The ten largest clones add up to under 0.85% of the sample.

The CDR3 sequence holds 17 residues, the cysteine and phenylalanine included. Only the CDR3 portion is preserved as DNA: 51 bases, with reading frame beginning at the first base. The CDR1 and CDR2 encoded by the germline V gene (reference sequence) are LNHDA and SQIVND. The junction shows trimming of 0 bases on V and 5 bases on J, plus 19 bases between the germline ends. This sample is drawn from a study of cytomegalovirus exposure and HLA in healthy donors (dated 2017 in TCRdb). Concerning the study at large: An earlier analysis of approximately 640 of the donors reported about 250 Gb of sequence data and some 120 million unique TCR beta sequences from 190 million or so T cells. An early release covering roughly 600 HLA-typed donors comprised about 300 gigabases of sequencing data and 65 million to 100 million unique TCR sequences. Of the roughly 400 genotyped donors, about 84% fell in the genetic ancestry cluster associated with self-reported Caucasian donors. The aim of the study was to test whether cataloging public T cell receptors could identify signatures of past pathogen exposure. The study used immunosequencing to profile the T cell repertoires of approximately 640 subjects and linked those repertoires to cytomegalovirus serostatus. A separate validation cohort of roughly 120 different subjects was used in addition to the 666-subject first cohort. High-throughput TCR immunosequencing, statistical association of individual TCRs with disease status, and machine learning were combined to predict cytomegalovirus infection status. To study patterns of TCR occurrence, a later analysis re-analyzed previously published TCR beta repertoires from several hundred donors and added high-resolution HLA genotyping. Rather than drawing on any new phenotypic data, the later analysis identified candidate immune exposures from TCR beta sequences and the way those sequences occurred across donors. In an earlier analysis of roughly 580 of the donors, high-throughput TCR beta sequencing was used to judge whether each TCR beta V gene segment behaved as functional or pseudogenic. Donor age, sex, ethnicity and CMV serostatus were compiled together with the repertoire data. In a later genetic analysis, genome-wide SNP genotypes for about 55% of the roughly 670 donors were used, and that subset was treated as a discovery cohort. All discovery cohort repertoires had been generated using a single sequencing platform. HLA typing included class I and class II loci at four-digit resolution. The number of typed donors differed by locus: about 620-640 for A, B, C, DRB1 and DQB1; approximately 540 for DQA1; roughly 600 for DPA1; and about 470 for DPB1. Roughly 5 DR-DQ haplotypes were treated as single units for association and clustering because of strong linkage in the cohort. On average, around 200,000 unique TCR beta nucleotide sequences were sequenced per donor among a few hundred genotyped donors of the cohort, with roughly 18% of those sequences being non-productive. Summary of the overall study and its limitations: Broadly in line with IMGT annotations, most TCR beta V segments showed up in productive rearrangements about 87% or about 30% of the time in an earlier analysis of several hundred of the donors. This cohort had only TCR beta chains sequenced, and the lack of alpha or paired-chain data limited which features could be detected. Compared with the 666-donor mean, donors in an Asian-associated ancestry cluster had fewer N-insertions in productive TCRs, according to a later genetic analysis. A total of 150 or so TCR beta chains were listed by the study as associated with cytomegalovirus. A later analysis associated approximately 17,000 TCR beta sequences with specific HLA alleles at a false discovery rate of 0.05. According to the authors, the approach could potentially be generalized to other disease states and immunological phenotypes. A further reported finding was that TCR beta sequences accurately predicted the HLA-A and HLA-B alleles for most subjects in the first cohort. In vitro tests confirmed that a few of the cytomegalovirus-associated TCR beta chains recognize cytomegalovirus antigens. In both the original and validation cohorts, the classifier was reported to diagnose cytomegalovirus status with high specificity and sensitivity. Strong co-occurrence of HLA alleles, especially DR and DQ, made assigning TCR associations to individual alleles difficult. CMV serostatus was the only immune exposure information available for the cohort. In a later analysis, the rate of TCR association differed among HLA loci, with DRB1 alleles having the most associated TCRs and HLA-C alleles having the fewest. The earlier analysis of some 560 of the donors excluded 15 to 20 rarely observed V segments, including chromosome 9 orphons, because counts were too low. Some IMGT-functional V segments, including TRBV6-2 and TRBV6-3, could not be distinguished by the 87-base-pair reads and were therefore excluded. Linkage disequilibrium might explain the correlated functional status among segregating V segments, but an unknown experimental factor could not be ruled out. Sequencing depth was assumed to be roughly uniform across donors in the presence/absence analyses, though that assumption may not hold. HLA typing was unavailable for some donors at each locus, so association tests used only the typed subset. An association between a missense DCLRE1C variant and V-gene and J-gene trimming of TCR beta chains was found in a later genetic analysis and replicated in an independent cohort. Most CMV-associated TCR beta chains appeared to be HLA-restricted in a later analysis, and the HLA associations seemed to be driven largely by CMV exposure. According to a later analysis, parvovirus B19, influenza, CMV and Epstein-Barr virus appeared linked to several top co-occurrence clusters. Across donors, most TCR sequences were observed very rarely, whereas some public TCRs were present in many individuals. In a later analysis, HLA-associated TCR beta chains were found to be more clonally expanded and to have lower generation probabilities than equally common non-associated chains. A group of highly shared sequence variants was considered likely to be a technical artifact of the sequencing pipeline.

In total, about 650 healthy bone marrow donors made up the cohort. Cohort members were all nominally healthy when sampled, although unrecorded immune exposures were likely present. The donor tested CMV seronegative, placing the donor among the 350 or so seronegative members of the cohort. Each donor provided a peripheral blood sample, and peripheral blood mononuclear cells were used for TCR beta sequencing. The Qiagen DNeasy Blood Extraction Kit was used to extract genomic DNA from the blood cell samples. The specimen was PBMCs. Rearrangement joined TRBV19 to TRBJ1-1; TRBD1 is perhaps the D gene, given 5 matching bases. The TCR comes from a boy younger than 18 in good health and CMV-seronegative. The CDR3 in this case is CASSIDPTRVLSTEAFF. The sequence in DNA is TGTGCCAGTAGTATAGATCCCACCAGGGTCCTCTCTACTGAAGCTTTCTTT.